What follows describes a single T cell receptor (beta chain). This sample stems from a study of blood T cell repertoires in COVID-19. Across the study: There were acute and convalescent COVID-19 samples, and they came from the United States, Italy and Spain. The cDNA or gDNA used as material had been derived from T cells, B-cell-depleted T cells, or PBMCs.

In the authors' workflow: The authors estimated nucleated cell counts from reference gene primer amplification. The method was immunoSEQ multiplex PCR; TCRdb's version includes in-frame clones alone and lacks a portion of them. V, J and clone size derive from that table, while D and trimming were established from the DNA sequence. Among some 210,000 clones listed, about 88% were seen once. The sample consisted of peripheral blood. This receptor was taken from a woman between 40 and 50 years old who had recovered from COVID-19.

The CDR3 region has the DNA TGCGCCAGCAGCTTAGGCGCGGGAGGGCAAATAGATACGCAGTATTTT. Protein sequence: CASSLGAGGQIDTQYF. The rearrangement uses TRBV5-1 and TRBJ2-3; TRBD2 aligns across 9 bases. In germline, CDR1 is SGHRS, CDR2 YFSETQ. The CDR3 sequence is 16 residues long. V was pared by 2 bases and J by 5 bases, with 9 bases of the junction left unmatched.